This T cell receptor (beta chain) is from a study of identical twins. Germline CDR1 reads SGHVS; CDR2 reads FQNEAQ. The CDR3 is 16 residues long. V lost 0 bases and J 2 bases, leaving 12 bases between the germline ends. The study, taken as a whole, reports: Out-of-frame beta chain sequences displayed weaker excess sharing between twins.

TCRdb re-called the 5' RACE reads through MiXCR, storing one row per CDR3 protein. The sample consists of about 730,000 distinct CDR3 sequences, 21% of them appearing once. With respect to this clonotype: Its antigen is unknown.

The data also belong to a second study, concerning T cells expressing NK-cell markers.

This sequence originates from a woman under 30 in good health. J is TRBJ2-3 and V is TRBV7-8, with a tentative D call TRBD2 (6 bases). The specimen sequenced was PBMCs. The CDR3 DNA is TGTGCCAGCAGCTTAGCGCTAGCGAGCAACACAGATACGCAGTATTTT. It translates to CASSLALASNTDTQYF. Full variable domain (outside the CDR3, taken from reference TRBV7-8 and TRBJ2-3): GAGVSQSPRYKVAKRGQDVALRCDPISGHVSLFWYQQALGQGPEFLTYFQNEAQLDKSGLPSDRFFAERPEGSVSTLKIQRTQQEDSAVYLCASSLALASNTDTQYFGPGTRLTVL.